The sequence of this TCR beta chain was determined in a study of blood T cell repertoires in COVID-19. Here immunoSEQ multiplex PCR was the method, and the copy in TCRdb shows in-frame clones only, minus some. The data show some 380,000 clones, with around 87% seen just once and 1% to 1.5% held by the top ten. The CDR3 covers 13 residues. Trimming shortened V by 5 bases and J by 6 bases, and 11 bases separated the two germline ends. The chain uses TRBV12-3 or TRBV12-4 and TRBJ2-1; the D gene is possibly TRBD2 (6 bases). Sequenced sample: PBMCs or T cells enriched from blood (not recorded which). The clonotype originates from a man aged 25-45 years who had recovered from COVID-19. In DNA, the CDR3 is TGTGCCAGCAGTCCCGGGACTCGCAATGAGCAGTTCTTC. Translating gives CASSPGTRNEQFF.